The present TCR beta chain was sequenced within a study of T cells in Graves' hyperthyroidism and ophthalmopathy. About this clonotype: Its antigen is undetermined. One base away lies a much larger clone, so this may be a sequencing read error. The final CDR3 position lacks the conserved phenylalanine or tryptophan, pointing to a likely read error.

Each diagnosis was grounded in clinical symptoms, serum thyroxine and TRAb, thyroid ultrasound, and orbital computed tomography. V lost 9 bases, J lost 2 bases, and 9 bases stayed unmatched. This CDR3 is 15 amino acids long. CDR1 is SGHTA, CDR2 FQGTGA, per germline. RNA transcripts gave rise to amplified TCR beta CDR3 regions. The TCR CDR3 first-round RT-PCR relied on the HTBI primer set. Via MiXCR, TCRdb re-called the multiplex PCR reads, giving one row per CDR3 protein. The sample lists hundreds of thousands of distinct CDR3 sequences, roughly 20% seen once, with 34% in the top ten. General observations from the study: Ophthalmopathy, as predicted by the model, came a median around 7 months after the prediction. Separating ophthalmopathy from stable hyperthyroidism was achieved by a 13 V-J model.

The receptor was isolated from a man between 25 and 39 years old with Graves' ophthalmopathy. The sequencing sample was made of blood. V and J are TRBV7-3 and TRBJ2-3; 9 positions agree with TRBD2. CDR3 amino acids: CASSSGRSPTDTQYS. CDR3 in DNA: TGTGCCAGTTCAAGCGGGAGGTCCCCCACAGATACGCAGTATTCT.